A single sample gave rise to the 30 T cell receptor beta chains below, sequenced in a study of technical replicates of blood from several donors. Only in-frame clones appear in the TCRdb table, and some are missing; sequencing was by immunoSEQ multiplex PCR. In the table there are more than 90,000 clones, roughly 95% of which are singletons. The sequencing sample was made of T cells isolated from PBMCs. The receptors come from a human donor in good health.

This clone was seen a single time. The rearrangement joins TRBV2 to TRBJ2-1, with a weak D call TRBD1 (6 bases). CDR1 and CDR2 (germline): SNHLY, FYNNEI. CDR3 size: 12 residues. V lost 5 bases to trimming and J lost 7 bases, with 9 bases between them. The CDR3 is CASSSQGNEQFF. The CDR3 DNA sequence: TGTGCCAGCAGTTCCCAGGGGAATGAGCAGTTCTTC.

About this clone: The junction shows a germline mismatch at one end, possibly a read error. This rearrangement joins TRBV2 to TRBJ2-1, with no clear D. Per germline, CDR1 SNHLY and CDR2 FYNNEI. The CDR3 covers 12 residues. This CDR3 is CASSVSDNEQFF. The CDR3 nucleotides are TGTGCCAGCAGTGTCTCCGACAATGAGCAGTTCTTC.

The V and J genes are TRBV27 and TRBJ1-2, with D hard to call. Germline CDR1 MNHEY, CDR2 SMNVEV (reference sequence). With 2 bases removed from V and 7 bases from J, the gap between germline ends came to 8 bases. The CDR3 extends over 12 amino acids. In DNA, the CDR3 is TGTGCCAGCAGTTTACCAGGCCTTGGCTACACCTTC. Amino acids: CASSLPGLGYTF.

The V and J genes are TRBV6-5 and TRBJ1-3; TRBD1 matches 7 bases. V gave up 8 bases and J gave up 3 bases; unmatched junction bases: 10. From germline, CDR1 is MNHEY and CDR2 SVGAGI. CDR3 length: 15 amino acids. The CDR3 loop reads CASQPPGQSGNTIYF. CDR3 coding DNA: TGTGCCAGCCAACCTCCGGGACAGAGTGGAAACACCATATATTTT.

The chain has TRBV4-1 and TRBJ2-7; 8 bases line up with TRBD2. The CDR3 sequence is 16 residues long. Trimming removed 1 base from V and 0 bases from J; junction bases left unmatched: 5. Germline CDR1 is MGHRA and CDR2 is YSYEKL. Here the CDR3 reads CASSQVLAGSSYEQYF. CDR3 nucleotide sequence: TGCGCCAGCAGCCAAGTGCTAGCGGGTAGCTCCTACGAGCAGTACTTC.

The genes are TRBV30 and TRBJ1-5; a weak D match, TRBD1 (6 bases). The CDR3 has 15 residues. Germline V gene lookup returns CDR1 GTSNPN and CDR2 SVGIG (reference sequence). Trimming pared 2 bases from V and 4 bases from J, leaving 15 bases between. DNA for the CDR3: TGTGCCTGGAGTCGTACGTTGGACAGTAATCAGCCCCAGCATTTT. The encoded protein is CAWSRTLDSNQPQHF.

In this sample, this clone turned up a few times. The J gene is TRBJ1-5, the V gene TRBV2; 7 positions agree with TRBD1. Germline values: CDR1 SNHLY, CDR2 FYNNEI. CDR3 length equals 16 residues. J was trimmed by 0 bases and V by 5 bases; bases with no gene match: 7. The CDR3 here is CASSTRDSYSNQPQHF. As DNA, the CDR3 is TGTGCCAGCAGTACTAGGGACAGCTATAGCAATCAGCCCCAGCATTTT.

CDR3 DNA: TGTGCCAGCAGCTTTTGGGGGCAGACTGAAGCTTTCTTT. This encodes CASSFWGQTEAFF. The chain combines TRBV11-2 with TRBJ1-1, with D possibly being TRBD1 (6 bases). From germline, CDR1 is SGHAT and CDR2 FQNNGV. The V gene lost 3 bases and the J gene lost 5 bases, with 10 bases spanning the gap. CDR3 length: 13 residues.

The rearrangement uses TRBV7-2 and TRBJ2-1, with 8 positions matching TRBD2. The trim removed 4 bases at V and 8 bases at J, leaving 7 bases unmatched. Germline V gene data show CDR1 as SGHTA and CDR2 as FQGNSA. The CDR3 loop spans 14 amino acids. Here the CDR3 DNA reads TGTGCCAGCAGCTATAGGCGGGAGGTCGATGAGCAGTTCTTC. Translation: CASSYRREVDEQFF.

This clone showed up just once. This chain uses TRBV9 with TRBJ1-3; 7 bases are a match to TRBD1. V lost 4 bases and J lost 0; bases outside the gene matches: 10. Germline loops: CDR1 SGDLS, CDR2 YYNGEE. The CDR3 length is 17 residues. The CDR3 reads CASSLTRQGSSGNTIYF. DNA for the CDR3: TGTGCCAGCAGCCTTACTCGACAGGGTTCCTCTGGAAACACCATATATTTT.

The CDR3 region has the DNA TGCGCCAGCAGCCCCGGGACAGGAAGCAATCAGCCCCAGCATTTT. Its protein is CASSPGTGSNQPQHF. The chain couples TRBV5-1 to TRBJ1-5, with 8 bases matching TRBD1. Per germline, CDR1 SGHRS and CDR2 YFSETQ. This CDR3 spans 15 amino acids. Trimming removed 4 bases from V and 1 base from J; junction bases left unmatched: 4. The full variable domain, completed using reference TRBV5-1 and TRBJ1-5, is KAGVTQTPRYLIKTRGQQVTLSCSPISGHRSVSWYQQTPGQGLQFLFEYFSETQRNKGNFPGRFSGRQFSNSRSEMNVSTLELGDSALYLCASSPGTGSNQPQHFGDGTRLSIL.

The chain carries TRBV4-1 and TRBJ2-1; D is perhaps TRBD1 (5 bases). The germline V gene has CDR1 MGHRA and CDR2 YSYEKL. The CDR3 has 16 amino acids. V was pared by 5 bases and J by 2 bases, with 16 bases between. The CDR3 region is CASSTPDTSPYNEQFF. The CDR3 nucleotides are TGCGCCAGCAGCACCCCGGACACAAGCCCCTACAATGAGCAGTTCTTC.

The chain has TRBV5-4 and TRBJ1-2; 7 nucleotides agree with TRBD1. Germline values: CDR1 SGHNT, CDR2 YYREEE (reference sequence). CDR3 length: 14 residues. After removal of 3 bases from V and 4 bases from J, the junction contained 6 bases not matched to a gene. The CDR3, as DNA: TGTGCCAGCAGCTCAAAAACAGGGGTCTATGGCTACACCTTC. Residues: CASSSKTGVYGYTF.

This clone occurred once. The genes are TRBV18 and TRBJ2-7; 7 bases match TRBD1. J gave up 3 bases and V 3 bases, and 11 bases lay outside the gene matches. CDR1 and CDR2 from the germline V gene are KGHSH and LQKENI. This CDR3 contains 16 residues. The CDR3 loop reads CASSPLDRSPNYEQYF. The CDR3 coding sequence is TGTGCCAGCTCACCCCTGGACAGGTCGCCTAACTACGAGCAGTACTTC.

V gene TRBV5-1 combines with J gene TRBJ1-4; a possible D gene is TRBD1 (6 bases). This CDR3 has 14 amino acids. Germline values: CDR1 SGHRS, CDR2 YFSETQ. V gave up 0 bases and J gave up 8 bases, with 11 bases separating them. The CDR3 DNA reads as TGCGCCAGCAGCTTGGTCTCAGGGGAAGAAAAACTGTTTTTT. It encodes CASSLVSGEEKLFF. Complete variable domain (other parts from reference TRBV5-1 and TRBJ1-4): KAGVTQTPRYLIKTRGQQVTLSCSPISGHRSVSWYQQTPGQGLQFLFEYFSETQRNKGNFPGRFSGRQFSNSRSEMNVSTLELGDSALYLCASSLVSGEEKLFFGSGTQLSVL.

The chain joins TRBV7-9 to TRBJ1-3; possibly TRBD1 for D (6 bases). Trimming took off 5 bases at V and 0 bases at J, with 17 bases between the two ends. Germline V gene data show CDR1 as SEHNR and CDR2 as FQNEAQ (reference sequence). CDR3 length: 17 amino acids. The CDR3 DNA follows: TGTGCCAGCAGCCAGAGGGGGATCACGAGCTCTGGAAACACCATATATTTT. It is translated as CASSQRGITSSGNTIYF. Full variable domain (outside the CDR3, taken from reference TRBV7-9 and TRBJ1-3): DTGVSQNPRHKITKRGQNVTFRCDPISEHNRLYWYRQTLGQGPEFLTYFQNEAQLEKSRLLSDRFSAERPKGSFSTLEIQRTEQGDSAMYLCASSQRGITSSGNTIYFGEGSWLTVV.

There are a few counts of this clone. This rearrangement joins TRBV6-1 to TRBJ2-7; possibly TRBD2 for D (6 bases). The CDR3 has 15 amino acids. CDR1 is MNHNS, CDR2 SASEGT, per germline. V was cut by 4 bases and J by 4 bases, with 17 bases left in between. This CDR3 is CASSAGTLGSYEQYF. As DNA, the CDR3 is TGTGCCAGCAGTGCCGGGACTCTAGGGAGTTACGAGCAGTACTTC.

Only one count was recorded for this clone. The chain combines TRBV5-6 with TRBJ1-6, with 7 bases that match TRBD1. After removal of 0 bases from V and 8 bases from J, the junction contained 5 bases not matched to a gene. This CDR3 spans 15 amino acids. Germline values: CDR1 SGHDT, CDR2 YYEEEE. CDR3 sequence (DNA): TGTGCCAGCAGCTTGGAGACAGGGTCGGATTCACCCCTCCACTTT. As protein: CASSLETGSDSPLHF.

V and J are TRBV19 and TRBJ1-2; TRBD1 matches at 7 bases. Germline CDR1 reads LNHDA; CDR2 reads SQIVND (reference sequence). V shed 7 bases and J 4 bases; nucleotides not matched to a gene: 6. The CDR3 has 13 amino acids. DNA of the CDR3: TGTGCCAGTACCGACAGGGTCGGCTATGGCTACACCTTC. This codes for CASTDRVGYGYTF.

The genes are TRBV27 and TRBJ1-2, with 7 bases aligning to TRBD1. The germline gives CDR1 MNHEY, CDR2 SMNVEV (reference sequence). This CDR3 is 14 amino acids long. Trimming removed 0 bases from V and 4 bases from J; junction bases left unmatched: 2. CDR3 protein: CASSLSGQVYGYTF. The CDR3 region has the DNA TGTGCCAGCAGTTTATCCGGACAGGTCTATGGCTACACCTTC.

CDR3 in DNA: TGTGCCAGCAGTCTTCTCGGGACTAGCGGCGTCGAGCAGTACTTC. It yields the protein CASSLLGTSGVEQYF. The genes are TRBV7-3 and TRBJ2-7; TRBD2 matches 11 bases. This CDR3 contains 15 residues. The junction had 10 bases not matched to a gene; V was cut back by 6 bases and J by 6 bases. In germline, CDR1 is SGHTA, CDR2 FQGTGA.

This clone was counted between two and nine times. The rearrangement links TRBV28 to TRBJ1-1; D gene ambiguous. The germline gives CDR1 MDHEN, CDR2 SYDVKM. Trimming took 5 bases from V and 7 from J, leaving 11 bases between them. This CDR3 has 12 residues. The CDR3, as DNA: TGTGCCAGCAGTCTTGGCTCATTTGAAGCTTTCTTT. Its translation is CASSLGSFEAFF.

The CDR3 DNA is TGTGCCAGCAGTTCAAAACAGGGAACCAAACTGTTTTTT. This translates into CASSSKQGTKLFF. The chain recombines TRBV27 with TRBJ1-4; possibly TRBD1 for D (6 bases). This CDR3 is 13 amino acids long. Looked up from germline, CDR1 is MNHEY and CDR2 is SMNVEV (reference sequence). Between the trimmed V and J ends, which lost 4 bases and 11 bases, there was a span of 14 bases.

This sequence joins TRBV19 and TRBJ2-7; D gene uncertain. CDR1 and CDR2 (germline): LNHDA, SQIVND (reference sequence). Trimming took off 6 bases at V and 3 bases at J, with 9 bases between the two ends. The CDR3 sequence is 12 residues long. The CDR3 DNA follows: TGTGCCAGTAGGGCCAGAAACTACGAGCAGTACTTC. This codes for CASRARNYEQYF.

The chain couples TRBV7-9 to TRBJ2-5, with D possibly TRBD2 on 5 matching bases. The CDR3 is 15 residues long. Trimming removed 5 bases from V and 1 base from J, with 14 bases in between. Germline V lookup: CDR1 SEHNR, CDR2 FQNEAQ (reference sequence). The CDR3, as DNA: TGTGCCAGCAGCCTGAGGGCAAGGAGCCAAGAGACCCAGTACTTC. Its translation is CASSLRARSQETQYF.

This rearrangement joins TRBV9 to TRBJ1-1; no clear D gene. This CDR3 has 15 amino acids. Trimming removed 4 bases from V and 0 bases from J, with 13 bases in between. Germline CDR1 reads SGDLS; CDR2 reads YYNGEE. CDR3 loop: CASSHLERVNTEAFF. DNA of the CDR3: TGTGCCAGCAGCCATCTAGAACGGGTGAACACTGAAGCTTTCTTT.

The chain couples TRBV28 to TRBJ1-5; TRBD1 matches 8 bases. CDR3 length: 14 amino acids. CDR1 is MDHEN and CDR2 is SYDVKM in the germline V gene. With 3 bases clipped from V and 6 bases from J, the junction kept 4 bases outside the gene matches. CDR3 amino acids: CASSFAGGAQPQHF. The CDR3 nucleotides read TGTGCCAGCAGTTTTGCAGGGGGCGCTCAGCCCCAGCATTTT.

The rearrangement links TRBV19 to TRBJ1-2, with D maybe TRBD1 (6 bases). V was shortened by 11 bases and J by 6 bases, with 10 bases between the two germline ends. This CDR3 is built from 10 residues. From germline, CDR1 is LNHDA and CDR2 SQIVND (reference sequence). CDR3 nucleotide sequence: TGTGCCGACCGACAGGATGGCTACACCTTC. It yields the protein CADRQDGYTF.

V and J are TRBV30 and TRBJ1-5; tentative D call: TRBD1 (5 bases). Germline CDR1 is GTSNPN and CDR2 is SVGIG (reference sequence). The CDR3 totals 14 residues. With 4 bases removed from V and 1 base from J, the gap between germline ends came to 11 bases. The CDR3, as DNA: TGTGCCTGGACCCCCGACAGCAGCAATCAGCCCCAGCATTTT. This codes for CAWTPDSSNQPQHF.

V and J are TRBV27 and TRBJ2-3; D might be TRBD1 (6 bases). Per germline, CDR1 MNHEY and CDR2 SMNVEV (reference sequence). V was cut by 5 bases and J by 3 bases, with 9 bases left in between. This CDR3 contains 13 residues. In DNA, the CDR3 is TGTGCCAGCAGTACAAGGGGGACAGATACGCAGTATTTT. Residues: CASSTRGTDTQYF.